Sequencing of this T cell receptor (beta chain) was carried out in a study of a mutant IDH1 vaccine in newly diagnosed glioma. Germline V gene data show CDR1 as MNHEY and CDR2 as SVGAGI. V lost 5 bases, J lost 3 bases, and 5 bases stayed unmatched. The CDR3 spans 14 residues. For this clone: The target antigen is unknown.

The protocol was immunoSEQ multiplex PCR, while the TCRdb copy is restricted to in-frame clones and leaves out a portion. The repertoire includes about 47,000 clones, more than 75% of them detected once, and 5.7% sits in the top ten. The time point was: week 35, safety follow-up. Each dose delivered 300 ug of mutant IDH1 20-mer peptide subcutaneously with imiquimod. The TCR comes from a woman aged 40 to 50 with glioma. The chain uses TRBV6-5 and TRBJ2-7; 9 bases match TRBD1. This sample comprised PBMCs, obtained from a glioma patient whose treatment included an IDH1 peptide vaccine. CDR3: CASSRRTGDYEQYF. The DNA for the CDR3 is TGTGCCAGCAGTCGTAGGACAGGGGACTACGAGCAGTACTTC.